These T cell receptor beta chains were read from a single sample in a study of cytomegalovirus exposure and HLA in healthy donors. The table came from immunoSEQ multiplex PCR; TCRdb's copy has only in-frame clones and leaves some out. The data contain around 200,000 clones, just over 75% of them singletons. Source material: PBMCs. The receptors here all came from a woman between 55 and 75 years old in good health and CMV-seropositive. Both conserved end residues are part of each CDR3. The D gene is left open where the match is weak. The size entry is marked missing in some rows and otherwise reads once, few, many or a size class.

TRBJ2-1	NA	few	14	TRBV7-2	TGTGCCAGCAGCTTAGCAGGGAGGAGGGGACAGCAGTTCTTC	CASSLAGRRGQQFF
TRBJ2-7	NA	few	14	TRBV5-4	TGTGCCAGCAGCTTGTGGGCAGGGGAGTACGAGCAGTACTTC	CASSLWAGEYEQYF
TRBJ2-1	NA	once	13	TRBV30	TGTGCCTGGAGCTCTAGCGTTCAGGATGAGCAGTTCTTC	CAWSSSVQDEQFF
TRBJ1-6	NA	NA	13	TRBV7-6	TGTGCCAGCAGCTTGGGAGATGGGTCACCCCTCCACTTT	CASSLGDGSPLHF
TRBJ1-1	TRBD1	NA	16	TRBV28	TGTGCCAGCAGTCAAGCGGGACAGGGGGCAGGAACTGAAGCTTTCTTT	CASSQAGQGAGTEAFF
TRBJ1-1	NA	NA	15	TRBV4-3	TGCGCCAGCAGCCAAGATTATAGTGGGAACACTGAAGCTTTCTTT	CASSQDYSGNTEAFF
TRBJ2-7	NA	NA	17	TRBV7-9	TGTGCCAGCAGCTTTGTAGGGGGAGCAGGCAGCCCATACGAGCAGTACTTC	CASSFVGGAGSPYEQYF
TRBJ2-6	NA	NA	15	TRBV5-6	TGTGCCAGCAGCTTGACAGGGTCTGGGGCCAACGTCCTGACTTTC	CASSLTGSGANVLTF
TRBJ2-1	TRBD2	NA	18	TRBV27	TGTGCCAGCAGTCAGAGGACTAGCGGACTTAGCTCCTACAATGAGCAGTTCTTC	CASSQRTSGLSSYNEQFF
TRBJ2-4	TRBD2	NA	17	TRBV5-6	TGTGCCAGCAGCCCGATGGGACTAGCGCGGGCCAAAAACATTCAGTACTTC	CASSPMGLARAKNIQYF
TRBJ2-3	TRBD2	NA	19	TRBV4-2	TGTGCCAGCAGCCCGAGTCACGGGACTAGCGGGGGACACACAGATACGCAGTATTTT	CASSPSHGTSGGHTDTQYF
TRBJ2-2	TRBD2	NA	18	TRBV5-1	TGCGCCAGCAGCTTGTATGCTAGCGGGAGGCCTCAGGACGGGGAGCTGTTTTTT	CASSLYASGRPQDGELFF
TRBJ1-5	NA	once	16	TRBV5-6	TGTGCCAGCAGCTTGGGGAGGACCTATAGCAATCAGCCCCAGCATTTT	CASSLGRTYSNQPQHF
TRBJ2-2	TRBD1	few	16	TRBV15	TGTGCCACCAGCAGAGAGGACAGGGTGAACACCGGGGAGCTGTTTTTT	CATSREDRVNTGELFF
TRBJ2-2	TRBD2	NA	14	TRBV6-4	TGTGCCAGCAGCGGAAGCGGGGGTGCCGGGGAGCTGTTTTTT	CASSGSGGAGELFF
TRBJ2-7	NA	NA	12	TRBV28	TGTGCCAGCACCGACTCACGATTGGGGCAGTACTTC	CASTDSRLGQYF
TRBJ1-1	TRBD1	NA	14	TRBV30	TGTGCCTGGAGTCCGGGACAGGGAAACACTGAAGCTTTCTTT	CAWSPGQGNTEAFF
TRBJ2-5	NA	NA	13	TRBV9	TGTGCCAGCAGCGTAGTTTCACAAGAGACCCAGTACTTC	CASSVVSQETQYF
TRBJ2-3	NA	NA	15	TRBV9	TGTGCCAGCAGCGTAGAGGGGGCGGGGTCTGATACGCAGTATTTT	CASSVEGAGSDTQYF
TRBJ1-2	TRBD1	NA	13	TRBV27	TGTGCCAGCAGTTTACAGGGGGCGCAGGGCTACACCTTC	CASSLQGAQGYTF
TRBJ1-1	NA	NA	14	TRBV7-9	TGTGCCAGCAGCCTCCAGGCAGGGAACACTGAAGCTTTCTTT	CASSLQAGNTEAFF
TRBJ1-1	NA	few	10	TRBV30	TGTGCCTCCAAAGACAGAGAAGCTTTCTTT	CASKDREAFF
TRBJ2-7	TRBD2	NA	13	TRBV5-1	TGCGCCAGCAGCTTGACTAGCGGGAGGGAGCAGTACTTC	CASSLTSGREQYF
TRBJ2-1	NA	NA	16	TRBV7-9	TGTGCCAGCAGCTTTAGTGGCCTGGGGCGCATCCAGGAGCAGTTCTTC	CASSFSGLGRIQEQFF
TRBJ1-6	NA	few	15	TRBV15	TGTGCCACCAGCAGAGACAAATCCTATAATTCACCCCTCCACTTT	CATSRDKSYNSPLHF
TRBJ1-2	TRBD1	few	13	TRBV28	TGTGCCAGCAGTAGAGGGGGCGATTATGGCTACACCTTC	CASSRGGDYGYTF
TRBJ2-2	NA	NA	18	TRBV21-1	TGTGCCAGCAAAGGACTAGCGGGGAACCGGGAGAGTGCCGGGGAGCTGTTTTTT	CASKGLAGNRESAGELFF
TRBJ1-4	TRBD1	NA	13	TRBV28	TGTGCCACAAGGGGACAGCCGCTTGAAAAACTGTTTTTT	CATRGQPLEKLFF
TRBJ2-3	TRBD1	NA	15	TRBV13	TGTGCCAGCAGCCAGAGGACAGGGAGCACAGATACGCAGTATTTT	CASSQRTGSTDTQYF
TRBJ1-4	TRBD1	NA	14	TRBV11-2	TGTGCCAGCAGCCCCCGAGGGACAGTTCAATGTCGGTTTTTT	CASSPRGTVQCRFF
TRBJ2-1	NA	NA	17	TRBV14	TGTGCCAGCAGCCACGTCGCTGGCGGAGGCTCCTACAATGAGCAGTTCTTC	CASSHVAGGGSYNEQFF
TRBJ2-2	NA	NA	17	TRBV7-8	TGTGCCAGCAGCCGCGGACCGGGACAAAGAAACACCGGGGAGCTGTTTTTT	CASSRGPGQRNTGELFF
TRBJ1-5	NA	NA	12	TRBV27	TGTGCCAGCAGCCCCAGTAATCAGCCCCAGCATTTT	CASSPSNQPQHF
TRBJ2-5	TRBD2	NA	14	TRBV6-6	TGTGCCAGCAAGCCTAGCGGGAATGGAGAGACCCAGTACTTC	CASKPSGNGETQYF
TRBJ2-3	NA	NA	13	TRBV7-2	TGTGCCAGCAGCGCCCAGGGGTCAGATACGCAGTATTTT	CASSAQGSDTQYF
TRBJ2-7	TRBD1	NA	17	TRBV27	TGTGCCAGCAGTCAGTTGACCGGGACAGGGATATCCTACGAGCAGTACTTC	CASSQLTGTGISYEQYF
TRBJ2-3	NA	once	11	TRBV27	TGTGCCAGCAGTTTCCTAAGTACGCAGTATTTT	CASSFLSTQYF
TRBJ1-1	NA	NA	12	TRBV29-1	TGCAGCGTTGGGCCAGGTGGAGGCGAAGCTTTCTTT	CSVGPGGGEAFF
TRBJ2-7	NA	NA	14	TRBV4-1	TGCGCCAGCAGCCAAGGGACAAAACCCTACGAGCAGTACTTC	CASSQGTKPYEQYF
TRBJ1-1	TRBD1	NA	15	TRBV11-3	TGTGCCAGCAGCACGCGGACAGGGGGCTACACTGAAGCTCTCTTT	CASSTRTGGYTEALF
TRBJ2-2	NA	NA	16	TRBV19	TGTGCCAGTAGTATAGCACAGGGCGTGAACACCGGGGAGCTGTTTTTT	CASSIAQGVNTGELFF
TRBJ2-3	NA	NA	14	TRBV5-1	TGCGCCAGCAGCTTCGAGCTAGCACTCGGTACGCAGTATTTT	CASSFELALGTQYF
TRBJ2-3	NA	NA	16	TRBV15	TGTGCCACCAGCCGAAGTTCTAACAGGTTTTCAGATACGCAGTATTTT	CATSRSSNRFSDTQYF
TRBJ1-2	TRBD1	NA	15	TRBV5-6	TGTGCCAGCAGCCTAGGACAGGCGCGCAATCATGGCTACACCTTC	CASSLGQARNHGYTF
TRBJ2-7	NA	few	15	TRBV9	TGTGCCAGCAGCGTAGATACGGGTGAAAGATACGAGCAGTACTTC	CASSVDTGERYEQYF
TRBJ1-6	NA	NA	15	TRBV5-1	TGCGCCAGCAGCTTGGCGGCAGGTTTGGTATCACCCCTCCACTTT	CASSLAAGLVSPLHF
TRBJ2-3	NA	NA	16	TRBV2	TGTGCCAGCAGTTCTCGCACTAGCCGGGGTGCAGATACGCAGTATTTT	CASSSRTSRGADTQYF
TRBJ1-1	TRBD1	NA	15	TRBV6-5	TGTGCCAGCAGTGGGAGCGGGACAGGTTTGAGGTCAGCTTTCTTT	CASSGSGTGLRSAFF
TRBJ1-4	NA	NA	12	TRBV7-9	TGTGCCAGCAGCAGAGACACAGAAAAACTGTTTTTT	CASSRDTEKLFF
TRBJ1-4	NA	few	12	TRBV6-5	TGTGCCAGCAGTACTGGGAGCGAAAAACTGTTTTTT	CASSTGSEKLFF
TRBJ2-1	TRBD2	NA	17	TRBV7-3	TGTGCCAGCAGCCCAGCCCCGGGACTAGCGGGACACAATGAGCAGTTCTTC	CASSPAPGLAGHNEQFF
TRBJ1-2	NA	NA	15	TRBV27	TGTGCCAGCAGTTTAGGTGGGCGGGGGACCTATGGCTACACCTTC	CASSLGGRGTYGYTF
TRBJ2-5	NA	NA	12	TRBV7-2	TGTGCCAGCAGCACTTACCAAGAGACCCAGTACTTC	CASSTYQETQYF
TRBJ1-5	NA	NA	15	TRBV19	TGTGCCAGTAGTATAGGAGTAAGCCCTCATCAGCCCCAGCATTTT	CASSIGVSPHQPQHF
TRBJ2-2	NA	NA	17	TRBV7-8	TGTGCCAGCAGCTTAAACTCAGGGTCGGTCAGTACCGGGGAGCTGTTTTTT	CASSLNSGSVSTGELFF
TRBJ2-7	NA	few	13	TRBV28	TGTGCCAGCGGAGGGGCGTTCTCCTACGAGCAGTACTTC	CASGGAFSYEQYF
TRBJ2-3	TRBD2	few	15	TRBV6-5	TGTGCCAGCAGCAAGGAGGGCGGGGGAGGAGATACGCAGTATTTT	CASSKEGGGGDTQYF
TRBJ2-6	NA	few	15	TRBV19	TGTGCCAGTAGCCCCACAGGAACTGGGGCCAACGTCCTGACTTTC	CASSPTGTGANVLTF
TRBJ1-1	TRBD1	NA	15	TRBV7-9	TGTGCCAGCAGGGACCTGACAGGGTCGTTAACTGAAGCTTTCTTT	CASRDLTGSLTEAFF